This entry describes one TCR beta chain. No antigen is known for it. The germline CDR1 and CDR2 sequences are SNHLY and FYNNEI. The V and J ends lost 8 bases and 2 bases, in that order; junction bases with no gene match: 4. This CDR3 has 15 amino acids. The entry originates in a study of cytomegalovirus exposure and HLA in healthy donors. The overall study: Out of 170 million or so T cells, an earlier analysis found roughly 100 million unique TCR beta sequences in total.

Broader study findings: Most subjects had HLA-A and HLA-B alleles reportedly predicted accurately by TCR beta sequences.

The primer mix had 60 Vbeta and 13 Jbeta primers. Data came from immunoSEQ multiplex PCR; TCRdb stores just in-frame clones and leaves some out. This repertoire shows about 210,000 clones, roughly 73% found once; its top ten account for around 0.45%. The sequence was obtained from a boy aged 10-17 years in good health and CMV-seronegative. The sequenced sample was PBMCs. The J gene is TRBJ2-5, the V gene TRBV2; 14 bases agree with TRBD2. The CDR3 region has the DNA TGTGCCAGCGGGGGACTAGCGGGGGAGCAAGAGACCCAGTACTTC. This sequence encodes CASGGLAGEQETQYF.